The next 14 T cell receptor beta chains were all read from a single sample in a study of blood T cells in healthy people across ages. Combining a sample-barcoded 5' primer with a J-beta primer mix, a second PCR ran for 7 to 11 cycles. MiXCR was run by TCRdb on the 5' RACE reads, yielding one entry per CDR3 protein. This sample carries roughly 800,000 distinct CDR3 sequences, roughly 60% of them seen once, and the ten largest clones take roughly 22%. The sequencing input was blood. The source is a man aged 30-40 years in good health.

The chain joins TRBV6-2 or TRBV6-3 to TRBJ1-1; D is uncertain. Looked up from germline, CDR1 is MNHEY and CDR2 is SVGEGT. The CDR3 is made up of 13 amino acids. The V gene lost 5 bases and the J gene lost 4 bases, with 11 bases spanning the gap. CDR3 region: CASSTNRGTEAFF. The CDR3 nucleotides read TGTGCCAGCAGTACCAACCGGGGCACTGAAGCTTTCTTT.

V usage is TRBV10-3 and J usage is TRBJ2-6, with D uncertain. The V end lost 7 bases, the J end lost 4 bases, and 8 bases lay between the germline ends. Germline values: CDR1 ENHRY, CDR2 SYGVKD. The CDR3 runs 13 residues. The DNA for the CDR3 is TGTGCCATCAACCCCGCGGGGGCCAACGTCCTGACTTTC. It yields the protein CAINPAGANVLTF.

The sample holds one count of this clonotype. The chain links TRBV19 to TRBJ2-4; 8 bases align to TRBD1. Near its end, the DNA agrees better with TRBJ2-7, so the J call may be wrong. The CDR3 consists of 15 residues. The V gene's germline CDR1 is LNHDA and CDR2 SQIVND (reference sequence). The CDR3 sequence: CASSMRTGWSSEQYF. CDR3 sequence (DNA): TGTGCCAGTAGTATGCGGACAGGGTGGTCGTCCGAGCAGTACTTC.

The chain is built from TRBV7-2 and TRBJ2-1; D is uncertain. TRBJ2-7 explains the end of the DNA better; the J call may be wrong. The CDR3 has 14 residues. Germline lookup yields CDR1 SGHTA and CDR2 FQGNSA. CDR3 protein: CASSHAAVYNEQYF. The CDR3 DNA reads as TGTGCCAGCAGCCACGCGGCGGTGTACAATGAGCAGTACTTC.

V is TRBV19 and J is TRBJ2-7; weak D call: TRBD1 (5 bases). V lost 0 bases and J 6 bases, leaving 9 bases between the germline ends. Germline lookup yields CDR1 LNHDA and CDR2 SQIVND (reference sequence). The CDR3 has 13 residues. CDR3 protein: CASSIDREGEQYF. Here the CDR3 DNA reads TGTGCCAGTAGTATAGACAGGGAAGGCGAGCAGTACTTC.

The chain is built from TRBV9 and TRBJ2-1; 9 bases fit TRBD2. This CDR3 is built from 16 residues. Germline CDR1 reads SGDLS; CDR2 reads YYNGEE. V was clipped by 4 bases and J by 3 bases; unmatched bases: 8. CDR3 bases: TGTGCCAGCAGCTCCCGGGCTAGCGGGATCTACAATGAGCAGTTCTTC. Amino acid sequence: CASSSRASGIYNEQFF.

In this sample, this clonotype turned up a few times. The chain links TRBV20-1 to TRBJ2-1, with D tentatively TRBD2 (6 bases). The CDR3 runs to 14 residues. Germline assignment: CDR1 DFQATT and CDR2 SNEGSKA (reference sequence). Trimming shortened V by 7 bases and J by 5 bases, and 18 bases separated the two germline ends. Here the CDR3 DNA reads TGCAGTGGACCCTTGGCGGGACGGGACAATGAGCAGTTCTTC. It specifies CSGPLAGRDNEQFF.

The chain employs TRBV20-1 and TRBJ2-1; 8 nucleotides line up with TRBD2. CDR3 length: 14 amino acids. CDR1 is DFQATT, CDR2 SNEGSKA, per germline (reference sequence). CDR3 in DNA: TGCAGCCCCCAATCATCGGGGGGGTACAATGAGCAGTTCTTC. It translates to CSPQSSGGYNEQFF.

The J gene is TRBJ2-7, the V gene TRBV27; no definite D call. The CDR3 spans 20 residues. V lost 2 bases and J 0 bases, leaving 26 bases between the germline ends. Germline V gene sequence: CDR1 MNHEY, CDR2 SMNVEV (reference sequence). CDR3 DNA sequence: TGTGCCAGCAGTTTAATTGGGCAGAATCTGATTCGCGGCCACTCCTACGAGCAGTACTTC. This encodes CASSLIGQNLIRGHSYEQYF.

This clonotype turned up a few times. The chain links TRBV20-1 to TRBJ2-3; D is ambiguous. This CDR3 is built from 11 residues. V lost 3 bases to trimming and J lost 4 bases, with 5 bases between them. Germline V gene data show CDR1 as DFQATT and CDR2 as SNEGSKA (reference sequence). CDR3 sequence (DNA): TGCAGTGCTAGTCTGGCAGATACGCAGTATTTT. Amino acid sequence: CSASLADTQYF.

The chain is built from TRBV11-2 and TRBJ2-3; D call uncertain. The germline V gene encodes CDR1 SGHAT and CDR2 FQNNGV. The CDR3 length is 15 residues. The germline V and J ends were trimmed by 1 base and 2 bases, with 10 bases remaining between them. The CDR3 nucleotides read TGTGCCAGCAGCTTAGCCTTGGGGAACACAGATACGCAGTATTTT. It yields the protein CASSLALGNTDTQYF.

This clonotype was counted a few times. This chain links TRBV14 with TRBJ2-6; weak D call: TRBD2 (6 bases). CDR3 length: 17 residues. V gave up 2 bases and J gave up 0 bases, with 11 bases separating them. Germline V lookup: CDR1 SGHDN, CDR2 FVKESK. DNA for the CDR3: TGTGCCAGCAGCCAATGGGCGGGGAGCTCTGGGGCCAACGTCCTGACTTTC. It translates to CASSQWAGSSGANVLTF.

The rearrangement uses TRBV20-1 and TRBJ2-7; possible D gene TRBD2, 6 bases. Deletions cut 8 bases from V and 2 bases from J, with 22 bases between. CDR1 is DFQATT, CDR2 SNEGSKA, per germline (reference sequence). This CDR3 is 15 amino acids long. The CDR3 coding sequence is TGCAGTTATACGGCAACGGGGGAGCTCCCCTACGAGCAGTACTTC. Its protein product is CSYTATGELPYEQYF.

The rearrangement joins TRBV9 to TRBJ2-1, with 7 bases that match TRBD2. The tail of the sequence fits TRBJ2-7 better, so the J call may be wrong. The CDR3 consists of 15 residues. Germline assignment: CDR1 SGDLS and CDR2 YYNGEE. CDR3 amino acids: CASSVEGTNYNEQYF. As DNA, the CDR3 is TGTGCCAGCAGCGTAGAAGGGACTAACTACAATGAGCAGTACTTC.